This T cell receptor beta chain was recorded in a study of T cells in Graves' hyperthyroidism and ophthalmopathy (dated by TCRdb to the late 2010s). With regard to the full study: Peripheral blood was collected at initial diagnosis, before any treatment. A discovery cohort of about a hundred patients, approximately 44 with Graves' ophthalmopathy and 57 with stable Graves' hyperthyroidism, was used to find distinguishing TCR V-J signatures. In several Graves' hyperthyroidism patients, the study also compared T-cell repertoires from thyroid tissue with T-cell repertoires from blood. The 95 to 100 discovery patients were randomly divided into training and test sets at a 7:3 ratio. After blood sampling, hyperthyroidism patients were treated with methimazole at a starting dose of 30 mg daily, and ophthalmopathy patients were treated with high-dose intravenous methylprednisolone. According to the paper, TCR Vbeta CDR3 sequencing was carried out on about 140 peripheral blood samples, which came from over 40 ophthalmopathy, about 75 hyperthyroidism and about 17 progressor patients. An independent validation cohort of under 20 hyperthyroidism patients and 17 patients who later progressed to ophthalmopathy tested prospective prediction of ophthalmopathy.

The TCR beta CDR3 regions were amplified from the RNA transcripts. For the first round of RT-PCR on the TCR CDR3, the HTBI primer set was used together with the Qiagen OneStep RT-PCR kit. A second multiplex PCR round built the libraries, followed by size selection and purification. Sequencing of the libraries was done on an Illumina HiSeq2000 using paired-end 100 bp reads. Regarding the original processing steps: SOAPnuke was used to process the raw data, throwing out any read that contained adapters or uncalled bases, had a mean Phred below 15, or lacked an exact constant-primer or identifier match. High-quality paired reads were merged using COPE v1.2.5, and each unique nucleotide sequence was defined as a clonotype. Clonotypes were aligned to IMGT TRBV, TRBD and TRBJ reference segments using MiTCR v1.1. The analysis included only V-J combinations with a frequency above 0.0001, which together covered around 99% of the repertoires. A TCS score was defined as the ratio between F50 (clonal expansion) and ExV (chaos), using BLOSUM62-based TCRdist between CDR3 peptides within each V-J. Welch's t-statistics and random forest reduced 514 V-J features to under 15, which were used in a naive Bayes classifier (R e1071). TCRdb redid the processing of the public reads, applying fastp at Q25 and MiXCR, and retained in-frame beta chains. Identical CDR3 protein sequences are pooled into one entry, listed with their most common genes and DNA. The V and J calls reflect TCRdb's pipeline rather than the authors' work. In this sample the table shows 350,000 to 400,000 distinct CDR3 sequences, 15% to 20% of which occur a single time. Around 3.6% of the sample goes to the ten largest clones.

About this clonotype: Which antigen it targets is not known. Within one base of it there is no much larger clone, and no base qualities were kept.

For CDR1 and CDR2, the germline V gene (reference sequence) lists LNHDA and SQIVND. The CDR3, from cysteine to phenylalanine, totals 15 residues. The DNA shown is the 45-base CDR3, in frame from base 1. Trimming takes 5 bases from V and 0 bases from J, and the germline ends sit 11 bases apart. Points the paper makes about the study in general: Sample size was not statistically predetermined, and blinding of investigators to group allocation was not performed. Most expanded thyroid clonotypes (frequency above 0.001) were also detected in blood, a finding suggesting that blood repertoires may reflect thyroid immune responses. A 13 V-J signature model separated ophthalmopathy from stable hyperthyroidism, with about 88% sensitivity and about 81% specificity in cross-validation and 80%/75% in testing. During validation, the model predicted progression to ophthalmopathy a median of roughly 7.1 months ahead of onset, with 60% to 71% sensitivity and about 72% specificity.

A patient counted as having stable Graves' hyperthyroidism if no progression to ophthalmopathy occurred over 18 months of follow-up. The hyperthyroidism patients were between 18 and 65 years old and newly diagnosed, with a disease duration of less than 2 months. The study excluded patients with uncontrolled infections, other autoimmune diseases, pregnancy or lactation. Clinical symptoms, serum thyroxine and TRAb, thyroid ultrasound, and orbital computed tomography formed the basis for the diagnoses. PBMCs were separated from about 10 ml of fresh peripheral blood using Ficoll-Paque density gradient centrifugation. Trizol reagent was used to extract total RNA, and RNA quality was then checked on an Agilent 2100 Bioanalyzer.

This clonotype was sampled from a woman under 30 with Graves' hyperthyroidism. Material for sequencing was blood. The rearranged segments are TRBV19 and TRBJ1-5; a confident D gene designation cannot be given. The DNA reads TGTGCCAGTAGTGCGTCACAGAATAGCAATCAGCCCCAGCATTTT. Protein translation: CASSASQNSNQPQHF.